Sequencing of this T cell receptor beta chain was carried out in a study of cytomegalovirus exposure and HLA in healthy donors. Broader study findings: Several of the most significant clusters appeared linked to common viral pathogens, based on a later analysis.

The PCR used 60 Vbeta and 13 Jbeta primers. Here immunoSEQ multiplex PCR was the method, and the copy in TCRdb shows in-frame clones only, minus some. The sample lists around 140,000 clones; 75% to 90% were seen once. CDR1 and CDR2 (germline): SGDLS, YYNGEE. The CDR3 spans 15 residues. V lost 0 bases and J lost 8; bases outside the gene matches: 3. Details on this clone: Its antigen is unknown.

The origin of this receptor is a woman in her forties or fifties in good health and CMV-seropositive. The specimen sequenced was PBMCs. The V and J genes are TRBV9 and TRBJ2-1; 12 bases fit TRBD2. CDR3 loop: CASSVASGGVYEQFF. Written as DNA, the CDR3 is TGTGCCAGCAGCGTAGCTAGCGGGGGGGTTTATGAGCAGTTCTTC. Supplemented by reference TRBV9 and TRBJ2-1, the full variable domain reads DSGVTQTPKHLITATGQRVTLRCSPRSGDLSVYWYQQSLDQGLQFLIQYYNGEERAKGNILERFSAQQFPDLHSELNLSSLELGDSALYFCASSVASGGVYEQFFGPGTRLTVL.